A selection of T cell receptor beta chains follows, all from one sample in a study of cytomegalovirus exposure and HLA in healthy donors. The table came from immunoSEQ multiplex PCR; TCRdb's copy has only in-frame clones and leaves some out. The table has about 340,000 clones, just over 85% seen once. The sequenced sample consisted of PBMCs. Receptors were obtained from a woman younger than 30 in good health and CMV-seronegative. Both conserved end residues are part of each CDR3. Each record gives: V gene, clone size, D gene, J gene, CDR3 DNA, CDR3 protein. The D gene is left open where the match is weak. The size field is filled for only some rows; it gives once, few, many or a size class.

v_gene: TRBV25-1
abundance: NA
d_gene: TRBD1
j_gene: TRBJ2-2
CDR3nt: TGTGCCAGCAGTGGCCCTTCGGACAGGGGGCACACCGGGGAGCTGTTTTTT
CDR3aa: CASSGPSDRGHTGELFF

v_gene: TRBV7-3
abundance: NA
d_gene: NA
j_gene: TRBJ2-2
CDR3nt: TGTGCCAGCTCCCCCTTTAGCACTTCCACCGGGGAGCTGTTTTTT
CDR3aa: CASSPFSTSTGELFF

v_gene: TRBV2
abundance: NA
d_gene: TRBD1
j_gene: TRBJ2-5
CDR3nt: TGTGCCAGCAGTGCCTCGGGACAGGGGGCAGAGACCCAGTACTTC
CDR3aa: CASSASGQGAETQYF

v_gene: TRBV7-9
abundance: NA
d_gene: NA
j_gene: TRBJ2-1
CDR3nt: TGTGCCACAGTCCCGCCCCCGCGGTATGAGCAGTTCTTC
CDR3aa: CATVPPPRYEQFF

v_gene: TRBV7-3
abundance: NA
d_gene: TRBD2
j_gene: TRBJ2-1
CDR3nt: TGTGCCAGCAGCGACGGACTAGCGGGGCGCGAGCAGTTCTTC
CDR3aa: CASSDGLAGREQFF

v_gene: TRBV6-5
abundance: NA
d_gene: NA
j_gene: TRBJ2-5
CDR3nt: TGTGCCAGCAGTCCGAGGGTGGGGTTGGAGACCCAGTACTTC
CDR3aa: CASSPRVGLETQYF

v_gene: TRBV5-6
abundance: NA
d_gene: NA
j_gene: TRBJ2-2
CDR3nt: TGTGCCAGCATTTATGGGGGCAAGGCCGGGGAGCTGTTTTTT
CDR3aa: CASIYGGKAGELFF

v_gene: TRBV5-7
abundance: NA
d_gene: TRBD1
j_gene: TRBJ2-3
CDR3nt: TGTGCCAGCAGCTTGTTCTGGGACAGTAGCACAGATACGCAGTATTTT
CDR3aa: CASSLFWDSSTDTQYF

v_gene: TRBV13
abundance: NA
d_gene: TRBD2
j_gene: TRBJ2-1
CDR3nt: TGTGCCAGCAGCCTCGGGTCGGGGGGCTCCTACAATGAGCAGTTCTTC
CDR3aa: CASSLGSGGSYNEQFF

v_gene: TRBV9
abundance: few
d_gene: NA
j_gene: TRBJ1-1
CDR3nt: TGTGCCAGCAGCGCGGGGGAAACTGAAGCTTTCTTT
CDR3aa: CASSAGETEAFF

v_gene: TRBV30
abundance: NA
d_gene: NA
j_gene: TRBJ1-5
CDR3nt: TGTGCCTGGAGTCAGGGTTTTGGGAATCAGCCCCAGCATTTT
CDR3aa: CAWSQGFGNQPQHF

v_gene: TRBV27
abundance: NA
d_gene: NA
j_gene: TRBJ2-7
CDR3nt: TGTGCCAGCAGTTTGAGCAGGACAGCGAGCTCCTACGAGCAGTACTTC
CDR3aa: CASSLSRTASSYEQYF

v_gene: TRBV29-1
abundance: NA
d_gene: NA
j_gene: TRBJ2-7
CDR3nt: TGCAGCGTTGAAGATCCGAACACCAGCTCCTACGAGCAGTACTTC
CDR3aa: CSVEDPNTSSYEQYF

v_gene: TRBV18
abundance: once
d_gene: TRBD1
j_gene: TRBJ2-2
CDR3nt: TGTGCCAGCTCACTGCAAGGGGGCAGGGACACCGGGGAGCTGTTTTTT
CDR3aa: CASSLQGGRDTGELFF

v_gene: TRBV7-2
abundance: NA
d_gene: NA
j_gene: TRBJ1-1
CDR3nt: TGTGCCAGCAGTTACCTCAGGGTTCTCCCTGAAGCTTTCTTT
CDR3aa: CASSYLRVLPEAFF

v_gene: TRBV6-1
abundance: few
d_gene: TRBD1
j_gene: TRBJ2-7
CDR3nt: TGTGCCAGCAGGGCCGGGACAGGGCCCTACGAGCAGTACTTC
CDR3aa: CASRAGTGPYEQYF

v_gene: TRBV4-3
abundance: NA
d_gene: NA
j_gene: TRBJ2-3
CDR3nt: TGCGCCAGCAGCCAAGAGCGGAGCACAGATACGCAGTATTTT
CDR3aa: CASSQERSTDTQYF

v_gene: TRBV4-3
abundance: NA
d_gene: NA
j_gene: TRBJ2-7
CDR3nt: TGCGCCAGCAGCCAACATACTATGAGCGAGCAGTACTTC
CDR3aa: CASSQHTMSEQYF

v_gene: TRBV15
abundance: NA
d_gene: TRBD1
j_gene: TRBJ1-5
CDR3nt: TGTGCCACCAGCAGATCGACAGGGCCCTATAGCAATCAGCCCCAGCATTTT
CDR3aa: CATSRSTGPYSNQPQHF

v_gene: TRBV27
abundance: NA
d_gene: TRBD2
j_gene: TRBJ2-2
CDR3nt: TGTGCCAGCACCCCGGGACTAGCGGGTACCGGGGAGCTGTTTTTT
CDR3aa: CASTPGLAGTGELFF

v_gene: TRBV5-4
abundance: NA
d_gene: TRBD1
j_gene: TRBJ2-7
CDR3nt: TGTGCCAGCAGTTTGCCGGGACAGGGGGGCGAGCAGTACTTC
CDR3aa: CASSLPGQGGEQYF

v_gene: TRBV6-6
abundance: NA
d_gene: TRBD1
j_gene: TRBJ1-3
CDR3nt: TGTGCCAGCAGTTATCAGACAGGGGGCCTCGGAAACACCATATATTTT
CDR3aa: CASSYQTGGLGNTIYF

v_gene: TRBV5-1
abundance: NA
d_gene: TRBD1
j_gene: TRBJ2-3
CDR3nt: TGCGCCAGCAGCTCTGACCCGGGACAGGGAATCACAGATACGCAGTATTTT
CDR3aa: CASSSDPGQGITDTQYF

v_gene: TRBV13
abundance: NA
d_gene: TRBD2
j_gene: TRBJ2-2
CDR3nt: TGTGCCAGCAGCACCCGGGACTACCAAGAAAACACCGGGGAGCTGTTTTTT
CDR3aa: CASSTRDYQENTGELFF

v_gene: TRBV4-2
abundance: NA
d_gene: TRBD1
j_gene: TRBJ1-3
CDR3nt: TGTGCCAGCAGCTGGGACAGGGAGGCCTCTGGAAACACCATATATTTT
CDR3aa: CASSWDREASGNTIYF

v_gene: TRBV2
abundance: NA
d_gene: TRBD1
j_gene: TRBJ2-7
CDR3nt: TGTGCCAGCAGTGGACAGGGGAACGAGCAGTACTTC
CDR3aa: CASSGQGNEQYF

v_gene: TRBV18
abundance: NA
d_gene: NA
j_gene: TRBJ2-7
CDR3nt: TGTGCCAGCTCACCAAGTAGGAGCTCCTACGAGCAGTACTTC
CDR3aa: CASSPSRSSYEQYF

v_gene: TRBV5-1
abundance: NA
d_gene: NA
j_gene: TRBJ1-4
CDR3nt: TGCGCCAGCAGCTTGGCCGGGGGTGAGGCTAATGAAAAACTGTTTTTT
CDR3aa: CASSLAGGEANEKLFF

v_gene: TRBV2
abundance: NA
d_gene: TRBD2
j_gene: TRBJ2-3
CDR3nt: TGTGCCAGCAGACTAGCGGGAGATTCAGATACGCAGTATTTT
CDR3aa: CASRLAGDSDTQYF

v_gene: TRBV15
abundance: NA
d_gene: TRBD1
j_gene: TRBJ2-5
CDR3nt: TGTGCCACCAGCAGAGCGTGGGACAGGGACCGCGGAGAGACCCAGTACTTC
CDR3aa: CATSRAWDRDRGETQYF

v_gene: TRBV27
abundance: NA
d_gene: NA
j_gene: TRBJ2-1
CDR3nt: TGTGCCAGCAGTTTAGGGGACTGGAGCGATGAGCAGTTCTTC
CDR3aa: CASSLGDWSDEQFF

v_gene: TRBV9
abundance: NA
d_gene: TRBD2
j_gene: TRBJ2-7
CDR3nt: TGTGCCAGCAGCAAAGGACTAGCGCCAGACGAGCAGTACTTC
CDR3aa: CASSKGLAPDEQYF

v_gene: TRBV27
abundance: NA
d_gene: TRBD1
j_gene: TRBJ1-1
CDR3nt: TGTGCCAGCAGCCATGGACAGGTCACTGAAGCTTTCTTT
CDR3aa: CASSHGQVTEAFF

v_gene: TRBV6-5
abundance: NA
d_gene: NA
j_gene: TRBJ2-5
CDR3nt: TGTGCCAGCAGGCGGACAGCCCTCGCGATCGAAACCCAGTACTTC
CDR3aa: CASRRTALAIETQYF

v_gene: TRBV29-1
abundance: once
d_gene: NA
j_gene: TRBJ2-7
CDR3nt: TGCAGCGTTGTCCGGACTGGTTCTTTCGAGCAGTACTTC
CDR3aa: CSVVRTGSFEQYF

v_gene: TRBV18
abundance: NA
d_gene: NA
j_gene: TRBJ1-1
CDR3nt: TGTGCCAGCTCACCTCAGGAAAGCACTGAAGCTTTCTTT
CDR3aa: CASSPQESTEAFF

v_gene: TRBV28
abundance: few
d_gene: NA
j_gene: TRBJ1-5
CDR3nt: TGTGCCAGCATAGTCGACAGGTCTGAGCAGCCCCAGCATTTT
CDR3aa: CASIVDRSEQPQHF

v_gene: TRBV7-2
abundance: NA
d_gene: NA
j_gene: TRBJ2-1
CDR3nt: TGTGCCAGCAGCTTGTATTCATCGGGCTCCTACAATGAGCAGTTCTTC
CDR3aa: CASSLYSSGSYNEQFF

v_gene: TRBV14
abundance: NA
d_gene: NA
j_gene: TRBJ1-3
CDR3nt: TGTGCCAGCAGCCCGGCGGCCTCTGGAAACACCATATATTTT
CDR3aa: CASSPAASGNTIYF

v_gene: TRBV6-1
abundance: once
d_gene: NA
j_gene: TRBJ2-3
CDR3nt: TGTGCCAGCAGAACGGGCACAGATACGCAGTATTTT
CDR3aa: CASRTGTDTQYF

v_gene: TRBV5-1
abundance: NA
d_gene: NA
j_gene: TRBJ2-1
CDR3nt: TGCGCCAGCGGCGATAGACAGATCAATGAGCAGTTCTTC
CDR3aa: CASGDRQINEQFF

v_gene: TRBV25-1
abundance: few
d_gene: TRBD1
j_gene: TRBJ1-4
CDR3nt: TGTGCCAGCAGTGAATTCCACGGGACAGGGTTTAATGAAAAACTGTTTTTT
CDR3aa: CASSEFHGTGFNEKLFF

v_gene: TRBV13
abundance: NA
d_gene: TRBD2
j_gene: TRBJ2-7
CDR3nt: TGTGCCAGCAGCTTAGCCGGGACTAGCGGGATATCCTACGAGCAGTACTTC
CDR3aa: CASSLAGTSGISYEQYF

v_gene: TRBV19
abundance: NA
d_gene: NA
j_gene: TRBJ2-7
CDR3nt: TGTGCCAGTAGTCTCCAGGGACTGGGCGAGCAGTACTTC
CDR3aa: CASSLQGLGEQYF

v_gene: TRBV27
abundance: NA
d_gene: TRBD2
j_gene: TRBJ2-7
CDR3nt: TGTGCCAGCAGTTTAACGGCTAGCGGCTCCTACGAGCAGTACTTC
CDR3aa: CASSLTASGSYEQYF